The 2 T cell receptor beta chains in this list originate from one sample, sequenced in a study of OX40 agonist ivuxolimab in advanced cancers. Repertoires were generated with immunoSEQ multiplex PCR, while TCRdb's copy carries only in-frame clones and drops some. The sample yields about 65,000 clones, approximately 89% seen once. The source was CD4+ or CD8+ T cells sorted from blood, collected in a trial of the OX40 agonist ivuxolimab. These TCRs come from an adult with an advanced solid tumor such as melanoma, head and neck, liver or kidney cancer.

The J gene is TRBJ1-3, the V gene TRBV5-1; no reliable D call. Germline V lookup: CDR1 SGHRS, CDR2 YFSETQ. V lost 0 bases to trimming and J lost 2 bases, with 12 bases between them. This CDR3 comprises 16 residues. CDR3 loop: CASSLASWGAGNTIYF. In nucleotides, the CDR3 is TGCGCCAGCAGCTTGGCTTCCTGGGGTGCTGGAAACACCATATATTTT. Full variable domain (remainder filled in from reference TRBV5-1 and TRBJ1-3): KAGVTQTPRYLIKTRGQQVTLSCSPISGHRSVSWYQQTPGQGLQFLFEYFSETQRNKGNFPGRFSGRQFSNSRSEMNVSTLELGDSALYLCASSLASWGAGNTIYFGEGSWLTVV.

This chain uses TRBV7-9 with TRBJ2-2; D is possibly TRBD1 or TRBD2 (5 bases each). CDR3 length: 16 amino acids. Trimming stripped 1 base from V and 3 bases from J, with 12 bases between. CDR1 and CDR2 (germline): SEHNR, FQNEAQ (reference sequence). CDR3: CASSLVLGTHTGELFF. The CDR3 DNA follows: TGTGCCAGCAGCTTAGTCTTGGGGACGCACACCGGGGAGCTGTTTTTT.